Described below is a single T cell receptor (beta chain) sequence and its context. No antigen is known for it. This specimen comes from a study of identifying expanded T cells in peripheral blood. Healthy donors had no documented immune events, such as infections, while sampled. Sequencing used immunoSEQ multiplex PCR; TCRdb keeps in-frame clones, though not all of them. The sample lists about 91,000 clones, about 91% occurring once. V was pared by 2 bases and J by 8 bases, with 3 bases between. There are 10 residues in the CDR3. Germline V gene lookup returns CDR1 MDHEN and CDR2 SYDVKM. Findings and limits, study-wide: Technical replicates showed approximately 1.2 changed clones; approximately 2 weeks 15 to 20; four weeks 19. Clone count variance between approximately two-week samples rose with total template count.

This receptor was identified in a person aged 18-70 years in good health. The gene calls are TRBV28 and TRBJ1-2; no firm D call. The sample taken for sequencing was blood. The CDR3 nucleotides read TGTGCCAGCAGTTTAACCGGCTACACCTTC. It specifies CASSLTGYTF.